These T cell receptor beta chains were read from a single sample in a study of cytomegalovirus exposure and HLA in healthy donors. Using immunoSEQ multiplex PCR, the repertoire was profiled, and TCRdb retains in-frame clones only, with some absent. The data hold 140,000 to 150,000 clones, with roughly 78% observed a single time. Sequencing used PBMCs. Receptors originate from a man aged 35-49 years in good health and CMV-seropositive. The CDR3 runs from the conserved cysteine through the conserved F or W. D genes are given only for firm matches. Only some rows state a clone size, as once, few, many or a class for expanded clones.

cdr3_nt cdr3_aa d_call cdr3_length j_call v_call clone_size
TGTGCCAGCTCACCACCCGGACTAGCGGGAGGAGGGACCTACGAGCAGTACTTC CASSPPGLAGGGTYEQYF TRBD2 18 TRBJ2-7 TRBV18 once
TGTGCCAGCAGCCCCCGGGAGGGGCCGACCCAAGAGACCCAGTACTTC CASSPREGPTQETQYF TRBD2 16 TRBJ2-5 TRBV7-8 NA
TGTGCCAGCAGCTCCAATACCCCGGGCCGGGGAGGCTACACCTTC CASSSNTPGRGGYTF NA 15 TRBJ1-2 TRBV9 NA
TGTGCCAGCAGTCCCCCTTCGACTAGTTATTTCGGGGAGCTGTTTTTT CASSPPSTSYFGELFF NA 16 TRBJ2-2 TRBV28 NA
TGTGCCAGCAGCCTCCTGACGGGGGATTCACCCCTCCACTTT CASSLLTGDSPLHF NA 14 TRBJ1-6 TRBV6-5 few
TGCAGCGTTGACGGGAGACCCTACAATGAGCAGTTCTTC CSVDGRPYNEQFF NA 13 TRBJ2-1 TRBV29-1 NA
TGCGCCAGCAGCGGAATGGGACTAGCGGGAGCGGGCTCCTACAATGAGCAGTTCTTC CASSGMGLAGAGSYNEQFF TRBD2 19 TRBJ2-1 TRBV5-1 NA
TGTGCCAGCAGTACCCAGACAGGGCTTAATTCTGGCTACACCTTC CASSTQTGLNSGYTF TRBD1 15 TRBJ1-2 TRBV6-1 once
TGTGCCAGCAGCTGGGGACAGTTCTACGAGCAGTACTTC CASSWGQFYEQYF TRBD1 13 TRBJ2-7 TRBV7-2 NA
TGTGCCGTAGCCGCCCTGGGGAGCGGCGGAGAGACCCAGTACTTC CAVAALGSGGETQYF NA 15 TRBJ2-5 TRBV2 few
TGCAGCGCAGGTTTCCTCTTAAGCGGCTACACCTTC CSAGFLLSGYTF NA 12 TRBJ1-2 TRBV29-1 NA
TGTGCCAGCAGTTACTCGGGAGGGGCCTCCTACGAGCAGTACTTC CASSYSGGASYEQYF TRBD2 15 TRBJ2-7 TRBV6-5 NA
TGTGCCAGCAGCTTAGCGAGGGGGCTTTCCTCCTACGAGCAGTACTTC CASSLARGLSSYEQYF TRBD1 16 TRBJ2-7 TRBV7-9 NA
TGTGCCAGCACCTCAACACAGGGCCGGCGGGAGACCCAGTACTTC CASTSTQGRRETQYF NA 15 TRBJ2-5 TRBV6-5 NA
TGCGCCAGCAGCCAAGAGGCGGGGAGCCACAATGAGCAGTTCTTC CASSQEAGSHNEQFF NA 15 TRBJ2-1 TRBV4-1 NA
TGTGCCAGCAGTAGGGAGTGGGGAGACAATGAGCAGTTCTTC CASSREWGDNEQFF NA 14 TRBJ2-1 TRBV27 NA
TGTGCCAGCCTACGTCACCACCAAGAGACCCAGTACTTC CASLRHHQETQYF NA 13 TRBJ2-5 TRBV6-5 NA
TGCAGCGTTGAGAGACAGAACACTGAAGCTTTCTTT CSVERQNTEAFF NA 12 TRBJ1-1 TRBV29-1 few